The text below deals with one T cell receptor beta chain. Its antigen remains undetermined. No base-level quality is on record; no much larger clone is a single base apart. These data originate in a study of T cells in localized non-small cell lung cancer (dated by TCRdb to about 2020). With regard to the full study: The study analyzed T cell repertoires of about 230 early-stage NSCLC patients, comparing tumors and uninvolved tumor-adjacent lungs. The cohort was made up of fewer than 250 treatment-naive NSCLC patients whose localized lung tumors had been resected. Of the NSCLC patients, 129 were male and around 99 were female, and the mean age was about 69 years.

At diagnosis, peripheral blood, uninvolved tumor-adjacent lung and tumor were collected and stored as a combination of fresh-frozen and FFPE material. Blood samples were analyzed as peripheral blood mononuclear cells for TCR repertoire profiling. The immunoSEQ Assay was used to sequence TCR beta CDR3 regions from DNA. Processing in the source paper ran as follows. To compute T cell density, TCR beta template counts were normalized to usable DNA, which was estimated by amplifying housekeeping genes. The preseqR package was used to estimate richness by extrapolating to 400,000 templates for PBMC samples and to 120,000 templates for tissue samples. Clonality was taken to be one minus Pielou's evenness. Tissue-enriched TCRs were identified by differential abundance testing using productive amino-acid clonotypes, minimum total count 5 and alpha 0.1. The Jaccard Index and the Morisita Overlap Index were used to quantify repertoire overlap between compartments. GLIPH grouped TCR beta CDR3s together with public tetramer-defined viral CDR3s, and a viral motif had to include at least three viral sequences and show V-gene enrichment. The clones in this table, taken by TCRdb from immuneACCESS, are in-frame only. Not every clone is retained; where verified, under half of the shortfall comes from an unresolved V gene, and the cause of the rest is unknown. The DNA gave D and trimming, while V, J and clone size come from that table. This sample lists roughly 30,000 clones; about nine tenths were detected once. 4.2% of the sample is in the top ten clones.

The paper as a whole reports these results and caveats: Longer overall survival was associated with higher T cell density in blood, whereas shorter survival was associated with higher clonality in adjacent lung. Of the top 100 tumor clones, a median of roughly 60 were detected in paired uninvolved adjacent lung; approximately 30 were also among that lung's top 100. Uninvolved tumor-adjacent lung showed the highest T cell clonality, higher than tumor, which suggests more focused antigenic responses in the uninvolved tumor-adjacent lung. Multi-region tumor sequencing was not performed, so intratumor heterogeneity could not be excluded. Because the study design was exploratory, TCR variables were selected using unadjusted p-values without false-discovery rate correction.

Per the germline V gene, SGHDN is the CDR1 and FVKESK is the CDR2. V and J lose 4 bases and 2 bases, and a span of 12 bases separates them. Its CDR3 holds 15 amino acids, cysteine through phenylalanine. Kept here is only the CDR3 DNA, which spans 45 bases and is read in frame from base 1. The input for sequencing was peripheral blood, taken before any cancer treatment. The sequence was collected from a woman between 35 and 70 years old with stage I lung adenocarcinoma. The rearranged chain carries TRBV14 and TRBJ1-3; the D gene is unclear. The CDR3 region reads CASSPVGVPGNTIYF. The nucleotide sequence reads TGTGCCAGCAGCCCGGTTGGGGTTCCTGGAAACACCATATATTTT.